This TCR beta chain was recovered during a study of CD8 T cells in Susac syndrome. Findings and caveats of the study: In its TCR sequencing and HLA analysis, the study acknowledged that the number of individuals was relatively small.

Random hexamers served to reverse transcribe roughly 0.45 to 1 ug RNA. Multiplex PCR with immunoSEQ amplified the TCR beta CDR3 across 54 Vbeta and 13 Jbeta. TCRdb analysed the immunoSEQ multiplex PCR reads with MiXCR anew, one entry per CDR3 protein. Among around 62,000 distinct CDR3 sequences listed, approximately 94% were seen once. Note on this clonotype: Antigen unknown.

The authors carried out high-throughput sequencing of TCR beta. They applied it to CD8+ and CD4+ T cells obtained from blood. TEMRA cells were enriched by FACS, and CD4+ and CD8+ T cells were negatively isolated. Source material: CD8+ T cells from PBMCs. This clonotype was sampled from a human donor in good health.

CDR3 in DNA: TGTGCCAGCAGTCCAATGGACAGGGCCTATGGCTACACCTTC. As protein: CASSPMDRAYGYTF. This chain joins TRBV12-3 or TRBV12-4 and TRBJ1-2; 8 positions agree with TRBD1. Unmatched junction bases numbered 6, after V lost 5 bases and J lost 4 bases. This CDR3 contains 14 residues.